This entry features one TCR beta chain sequence. TCRdb reanalysed the RT-PCR reads using MiXCR and keeps one entry per CDR3 protein. The sample includes about 570,000 distinct CDR3 sequences, 11% of them seen just once. The sample is drawn from a study of response to subunit inactivated influenza vaccine. These data were likewise used in another study, on T cells expressing NK-cell markers. From that report: Generation of TCR beta cDNA was performed by 5'RACE template switching incorporating UMIs. Underlying the TCR beta repertoires were sorted CD3+CD56+NKG2C+, CD3+CD56+NKG2C- and CD3+CD56-NKG2C+ T cells. It remained uncertain whether the expanded NKG2C+ T cell clones were specific for HCMV antigens.

The sample here was PBMCs from blood, taken on the day of vaccination. This receptor was obtained from a man aged 50 to 60 who received an inactivated influenza vaccine.

The CDR3 DNA sequence: TGCGCCAGCAGCACAGCCCCCGTAGGGGGGTCCGAGCAGTACTTC. This gives the protein CASSTAPVGGSEQYF. The chain employs TRBV5-1 and TRBJ2-7; D is possibly TRBD1 or TRBD2 (6 bases each). Germline V gene data show CDR1 as SGHRS and CDR2 as YFSETQ. The length of the CDR3 is 15 residues. V lost 4 bases, J lost 6 bases, and 20 bases lay in between.